A selection of T cell receptor beta chains follows, all from one sample in a study of blood T cell repertoires in COVID-19. The protocol was immunoSEQ multiplex PCR, while the TCRdb copy is restricted to in-frame clones and leaves out a portion. The table shows roughly 500,000 clones, with approximately 87% occurring only once. Sequenced input: PBMCs or T cells enriched from blood (not recorded which). These receptors were obtained from a woman aged 40 to 49 who had recovered from COVID-19. The CDR3 runs from the conserved cysteine through the conserved F or W.

V gene	J gene	CDR3 protein
TRBV12-5	TRBJ1-4	CASGLVPAWEEKLFF
TRBV6-2/TRBV6-3	TRBJ2-5	CASTPLRVSETQYF
TRBV19	TRBJ2-2	CASSIVGRRDTGELFF
TRBV7-8	TRBJ2-2	CASLPDRGFPGELFF
TRBV7-6	TRBJ2-1	CASSRAGSSYNEQFF
TRBV6-5	TRBJ2-5	CASSYSSMYSRKTQYF
TRBV6-5	TRBJ2-7	CATVGRTNTYEQYF
TRBV11-3	TRBJ1-1	CASSLSGLNTEAFF
TRBV3-1/TRBV3-2	TRBJ1-4	CASSQGQGVNEKLFF
TRBV12-3/TRBV12-4	TRBJ2-7	CASSFPGLEQYF
TRBV19	TRBJ2-2	CAAGRETGELFF
TRBV10-3	TRBJ2-3	CAINQGQPDTQYF
TRBV12-2	TRBJ2-7	CASRLPWVAGAPGEQYF
TRBV7-8	TRBJ2-7	CASSLVSLSRTTYEQYF
TRBV6-2/TRBV6-3	TRBJ2-1	CASSYTSGILRRSYNEQFF
TRBV2	TRBJ2-7	CASSERGSSSYEQYF
TRBV27	TRBJ2-3	CASSFRRAPGYGTDTQYF
TRBV5-5	TRBJ1-4	CASHRGVYRVDEKLFF
TRBV11-2	TRBJ1-5	CASSLAYSSNQPQHF
TRBV9	TRBJ2-7	CASSVDLLASEQYF
TRBV12-3/TRBV12-4	TRBJ1-2	CASRKTENYGYTF
TRBV2	TRBJ2-3	CASIQGRRTDTQYF
TRBV2	TRBJ2-7	CASSQGAASYEQYF
TRBV5-1	TRBJ1-2	CASSSGPAGYGYTF
TRBV4-3	TRBJ1-5	CASSQTAGTENPPQHF
TRBV5-1	TRBJ2-5	CASSLAGGGQETQYF
TRBV5-1	TRBJ1-1	CASSLDGTGSEAFF
TRBV4-3	TRBJ2-5	CASSQGHQETQYF
TRBV28	TRBJ1-4	CASSLAREKLFF
TRBV28	TRBJ2-2	CASDNYRGRAAGELFF
TRBV6-2/TRBV6-3	TRBJ1-1	CASSYSSTGGTEAFF
TRBV3-1/TRBV3-2	TRBJ1-2	CASSAIGGEGYTF
TRBV12-5	TRBJ2-7	CASGLVLGPTDEQYF
TRBV18	TRBJ1-2	CASQSTLSVQGGYGYTF
TRBV5-4	TRBJ2-7	CASSTRTSGSLYEQYF
TRBV5-6	TRBJ2-7	CASTSAVSSGEQYF
TRBV12-3/TRBV12-4	TRBJ1-1	CASSGQLNTEAFF
TRBV5-4	TRBJ1-1	CASSLTGGDTEAFF
TRBV27	TRBJ2-7	CASSLGTGGSEQYF
TRBV12-3/TRBV12-4	TRBJ2-7	CASSLGRGHEQYF
TRBV5-1	TRBJ1-6	CASKRQTNSPLHF
TRBV10-3	TRBJ2-1	CAINTSGGEQFF
TRBV7-6	TRBJ2-1	CASSLDRGAEQFF
TRBV7-9	TRBJ1-3	CASSRTGLGNTIYF
TRBV28	TRBJ2-1	CASSGGGGSFNEQFF
TRBV19	TRBJ1-2	CASSIRQGEDGYTF
TRBV19	TRBJ2-1	CASSGWRLAGVVSHNEQFF
TRBV7-6	TRBJ2-7	CASSLTRHYEQYF
TRBV6-5	TRBJ1-5	CAIGYTRGPNQPQHF
TRBV7-2	TRBJ2-7	CASTETGGRFGYEQYF
TRBV18	TRBJ2-7	CASSPETAYEQYF
TRBV25-1	TRBJ2-1	CASSEPGLPPYNEQFF
TRBV14	TRBJ1-1	CASSQLPGGGGEGTEAFF
TRBV28	TRBJ2-3	CASTPGLHLRDRGPDTQYF
TRBV19	TRBJ2-7	CASTRQTGGTYEQYF